The next 25 T cell receptor beta chains were all read from a single sample in a study of blood T cell repertoires in COVID-19. Measured with immunoSEQ multiplex PCR; TCRdb has only the in-frame clones, and not every one. This sample carries 150,000 to 200,000 clones, about 85% of them seen once, and the ten largest clones take roughly 1.1%. What was sequenced was peripheral blood. The receptor source for this set is a man between 60 and 75 years old who had recovered from COVID-19.

This chain links TRBV27 with TRBJ1-2; TRBD1 might be the D (5 bases). CDR1 is MNHEY and CDR2 is SMNVEV in the germline V gene (reference sequence). V was clipped by 2 bases and J by 8 bases, with 12 bases between them. The CDR3 loop spans 13 amino acids. The CDR3 protein is CASSLGQGRGYTF. The CDR3 DNA follows: TGTGCCAGCAGTTTAGGTCAGGGAAGGGGCTACACCTTC.

This chain joins TRBV12-3 or TRBV12-4 and TRBJ2-3; no clear D gene. The CDR3 has 13 residues. Trimming shortened V by 3 bases and J by 3 bases, and 7 bases separated the two germline ends. The CDR3 here is CASSFPGTDTQYF. DNA for the CDR3: TGTGCCAGCAGTTTCCCCGGTACAGATACGCAGTATTTT.

This chain links TRBV2 with TRBJ2-3; the match to TRBD2 covers 8 bases. With 7 bases clipped from V and 6 bases from J, the junction kept 15 bases outside the gene matches. Germline V gene data show CDR1 as SNHLY and CDR2 as FYNNEI. This CDR3 has 16 residues. CDR3 sequence reads: CASTLEASGLLDTQYF. The CDR3 DNA reads TGTGCCAGCACCTTGGAGGCTAGCGGGCTTTTGGATACGCAGTATTTT.

This chain connects TRBV19 to TRBJ1-2; D is possibly TRBD1 (5 bases). This CDR3 contains 15 residues. V was clipped by 5 bases and J by 2 bases, with 15 bases between them. CDR1 is LNHDA and CDR2 is SQIVND in the germline V gene (reference sequence). Here the CDR3 DNA reads TGTGCCAGTAGTTCAAGACAGTACCAAAACTATGGCTACACCTTC. Its protein is CASSSRQYQNYGYTF.

This chain links TRBV19 with TRBJ2-3; D may be TRBD2 (6 bases). Germline CDR1 reads LNHDA; CDR2 reads SQIVND (reference sequence). V lost 8 bases, J lost 4 bases, and 7 bases lay in between. The CDR3 has 11 amino acids. The CDR3: CASGEADTQYF. The DNA for the CDR3 is TGTGCCAGTGGGGAGGCAGATACGCAGTATTTT.

This sequence joins TRBV3-1 (or the pseudogene TRBV3-2) and TRBJ2-5; a possible D gene is TRBD1 (5 bases). CDR1 is LGHDT and CDR2 is YNNKEL in the germline V gene (reference sequence). There are 13 residues in the CDR3. The V end lost 3 bases, the J end lost 4 bases, and 9 bases lay between the germline ends. The CDR3 loop is CASSHRVVETQYF. The CDR3 DNA follows: TGTGCCAGCAGCCACAGGGTGGTAGAGACCCAGTACTTC.

A single count supports this clone. The chain uses TRBV11-1 and TRBJ2-1; TRBD1 might be the D (6 bases). This CDR3 spans 16 amino acids. Looked up from germline, CDR1 is SGHAT and CDR2 is FQDESV (reference sequence). Trimming removed 6 bases from V and 3 bases from J, with 18 bases in between. Here the CDR3 DNA reads TGTGCCAGCAGGCGCGATAGGGGGATCAACTACAATGAGCAGTTCTTC. It translates to CASRRDRGINYNEQFF.

The chain links TRBV6-8 to TRBJ1-5; no reliable D call. The CDR3 consists of 18 residues. Trimming shortened V by 1 base and J by 0 bases, and 16 bases separated the two germline ends. CDR1 and CDR2 (germline): MNHGY, SAAAGT. The CDR3 bases are TGTGCCAGCAGTTACTTATCCCCACTGGTCTGTAGCAATCAGCCCCAGCATTTT. It specifies CASSYLSPLVCSNQPQHF.

The V and J genes are TRBV3-1 (or the pseudogene TRBV3-2) and TRBJ1-3; the D is unclear. CDR3 size: 16 residues. Germline loops: CDR1 LGHDT, CDR2 YNNKEL (reference sequence). Between the trimmed V and J ends, which lost 2 bases and 1 base, there was a span of 12 bases. The CDR3 region has the DNA TGTGCCAGCAGCCAAAGCGCAGTCTATTCTGGAAACACCATATATTTT. As protein: CASSQSAVYSGNTIYF.

The chain couples TRBV4-2 to TRBJ2-7, with D possibly matching TRBD1 (6 bases). V was pared by 0 bases and J by 3 bases, with 6 bases between. The CDR3 has 13 residues. CDR1 LGHNA and CDR2 YNFKEQ come from the germline V gene. The CDR3 DNA reads TGTGCCAGCAGCCAAGAGGGACACTACGAGCAGTACTTC. This translates into CASSQEGHYEQYF.

This chain links TRBV7-2 with TRBJ1-2; TRBD1 aligns across 9 bases. The junction had 7 bases not matched to a gene; V was cut back by 4 bases and J by 4 bases. This CDR3 comprises 15 residues. The germline V gene has CDR1 SGHTA and CDR2 FQGNSA. The CDR3 sequence is CASSWDREAIYGYTF. In DNA form, the CDR3 reads TGTGCCAGCAGCTGGGACAGGGAGGCGATCTATGGCTACACCTTC.

The rearrangement links TRBV10-3 to TRBJ1-6; 8 nucleotides align to TRBD1. Trimming at V came to 2 bases and at J to 10 bases, leaving 7 bases not matched to a gene. This CDR3 has 15 residues. Germline V CDR1 and CDR2: ENHRY, SYGVKD. The CDR3 coding sequence is TGTGCCATCAGTGAGACCGACAGGGGTAGGTCACCCCTCCACTTT. Amino acids: CAISETDRGRSPLHF.

The J gene is TRBJ2-7, the V gene TRBV19; maybe TRBD2 (6 bases). Germline V gene lookup returns CDR1 LNHDA and CDR2 SQIVND (reference sequence). Trimming took 6 bases from V and 4 from J, leaving 7 bases between them. CDR3 length: 11 amino acids. The chain's CDR3 is CASREGYEQYF. CDR3 nucleotide sequence: TGTGCCAGTAGGGAGGGGTACGAGCAGTACTTC.

The chain recombines TRBV29-1 with TRBJ2-7, with 8 bases that match TRBD1. Germline CDR1 is SQVTM and CDR2 is ANQGSEA. The CDR3 has 16 residues. The J segment lost 2 bases and the V segment lost 4 bases, leaving 13 bases of the junction unmatched. CDR3 DNA: TGCAGCGTTGGCGGACACCGGGACAGGCAAACCTACGAGCAGTACTTC. Protein: CSVGGHRDRQTYEQYF.

The chain combines TRBV4-3 with TRBJ1-5; D unresolved. The CDR3 covers 15 residues. V gave up 0 bases and J gave up 7 bases, with 13 bases separating them. Germline CDR1 and CDR2: LGHNA and YSLEER. The CDR3 bases are TGCGCCAGCAGCCAAGATCCCGGTCGTAGACAGCCCCAGCATTTT. This codes for CASSQDPGRRQPQHF.

This clone was seen just once. The chain joins TRBV6-5 to TRBJ1-3; D is ambiguous. Germline V gene sequence: CDR1 MNHEY, CDR2 SVGAGI. CDR3 length equals 15 residues. V lost 2 bases, J lost 0 bases, and 8 bases lay in between. CDR3 nucleotide sequence: TGTGCCAGCAGTTACGCCGGTGGCTCTGGAAACACCATATATTTT. This codes for CASSYAGGSGNTIYF.

The CDR3 spells CAWSQGTPLNTEAFF. In DNA form, the CDR3 reads TGTGCCTGGAGTCAAGGGACACCCTTGAACACTGAAGCTTTCTTT. The chain employs TRBV30 and TRBJ1-1; TRBD1 is a possible D gene (6 bases). This CDR3 spans 15 amino acids. V was pared by 2 bases and J by 0 bases, with 13 bases between. Germline V lookup: CDR1 GTSNPN, CDR2 SVGIG (reference sequence).

V gene TRBV10-2 combines with J gene TRBJ2-5, with 7 bases matching TRBD2. The germline V gene has CDR1 WSHSY and CDR2 SAAADI. The ends lost 6 bases at V and 7 bases at J; junction bases unmatched: 5. This CDR3 is 12 amino acids long. CDR3 loop: CASRLGGGTQYF. CDR3 nucleotides: TGCGCCAGCAGACTGGGCGGGGGGACCCAGTACTTC.

The rearrangement uses TRBV6-5 and TRBJ1-2; D unclear. From germline, CDR1 is MNHEY and CDR2 SVGAGI. CDR3 size: 13 residues. V was cut by 3 bases and J by 7 bases, with 12 bases left in between. The CDR3: CASSYAVETGYTF. For the CDR3, the DNA is TGTGCCAGCAGTTATGCGGTCGAGACTGGCTACACCTTC.

Here the CDR3 reads CASLFDTTLSSYNSPLHF. The CDR3 bases are TGTGCCAGCCTCTTCGACACCACACTTAGCTCCTATAATTCACCCCTCCACTTT. This chain connects TRBV2 to TRBJ1-6, with D hard to call. The CDR3 extends over 18 amino acids. Germline V gene sequence: CDR1 SNHLY, CDR2 FYNNEI. Between the trimmed V and J ends, which lost 8 bases and 0 bases, there was a span of 20 bases.

The V call is TRBV10-3, the J call TRBJ2-6; D unresolved. Germline-derived CDR1 and CDR2 are ENHRY and SYGVKD. With 7 bases removed from V and 0 bases from J, the gap between germline ends came to 7 bases. This CDR3 region has 14 residues. The CDR3 protein is CAIKAYSGANVLTF. For the CDR3, the DNA is TGTGCCATCAAAGCGTACTCTGGGGCCAACGTCCTGACTTTC.

The rearrangement joins TRBV19 to TRBJ1-5, with D possibly matching TRBD1 (6 bases). Per the germline V gene, CDR1 is LNHDA and CDR2 is SQIVND (reference sequence). This CDR3 comprises 14 residues. V dropped 7 bases and J dropped 4 bases, with 14 bases sitting between them. CDR3 DNA sequence: TGTGCCAGTAATCTACAGGGAGCGAATCAGCCCCAGCATTTT. It encodes CASNLQGANQPQHF.

The chain couples TRBV19 to TRBJ1-1, with D uncertain. This CDR3 spans 16 amino acids. CDR1 is LNHDA, CDR2 SQIVND, per germline (reference sequence). V was trimmed by 4 bases and J by 1 base, leaving 16 bases between them. This CDR3 reads CASSRFGSEGNTEAFF. The CDR3, as DNA: TGTGCCAGTAGTAGGTTTGGAAGCGAAGGGAACACTGAAGCTTTCTTT.

The rearrangement joins TRBV7-9 to TRBJ2-7; D might be TRBD1 (6 bases). Germline V gives CDR1 SEHNR, CDR2 FQNEAQ (reference sequence). Trimming removed 3 bases from V and 0 bases from J, with 12 bases in between. This CDR3 region has 15 residues. The DNA for the CDR3 is TGTGCCAGCAGCTTGAGACAGGACAGCTCCTACGAGCAGTACTTC. Amino acids: CASSLRQDSSYEQYF. Filled out from reference TRBV7-9 and TRBJ2-7, the complete variable domain reads DTGVSQNPRHKITKRGQNVTFRCDPISEHNRLYWYRQTLGQGPEFLTYFQNEAQLEKSRLLSDRFSAERPKGSFSTLEIQRTEQGDSAMYLCASSLRQDSSYEQYFGPGTRLTVT.

The V call is TRBV7-2, the J call TRBJ2-2, with 7 positions matching TRBD1. The V and J ends lost 3 bases and 6 bases, in that order; junction bases with no gene match: 7. Germline V gives CDR1 SGHTA, CDR2 FQGNSA. The CDR3 runs to 15 residues. CDR3 sequence reads: CASSFKYRGSGELFF. The CDR3 DNA is TGTGCCAGCAGCTTCAAGTACAGGGGATCCGGGGAGCTGTTTTTT.